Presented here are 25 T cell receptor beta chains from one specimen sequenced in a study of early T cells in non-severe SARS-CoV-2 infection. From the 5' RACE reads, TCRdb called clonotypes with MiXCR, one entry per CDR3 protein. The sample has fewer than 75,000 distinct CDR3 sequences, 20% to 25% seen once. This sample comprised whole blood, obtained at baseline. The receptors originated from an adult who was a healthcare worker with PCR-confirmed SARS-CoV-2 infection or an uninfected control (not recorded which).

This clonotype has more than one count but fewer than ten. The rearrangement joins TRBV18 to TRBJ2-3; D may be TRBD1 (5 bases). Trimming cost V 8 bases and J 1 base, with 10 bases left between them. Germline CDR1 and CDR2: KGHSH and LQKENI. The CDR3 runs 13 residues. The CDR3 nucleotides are TGTGCCAGCGACGTAGGGGGCACAGATACGCAGTATTTT. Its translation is CASDVGGTDTQYF.

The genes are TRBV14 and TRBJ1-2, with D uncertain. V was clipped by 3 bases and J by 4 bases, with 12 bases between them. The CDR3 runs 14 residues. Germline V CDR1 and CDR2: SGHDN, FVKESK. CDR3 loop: CASSHHHSSYGYTF. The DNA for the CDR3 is TGTGCCAGCAGCCATCATCACAGTTCCTATGGCTACACCTTC.

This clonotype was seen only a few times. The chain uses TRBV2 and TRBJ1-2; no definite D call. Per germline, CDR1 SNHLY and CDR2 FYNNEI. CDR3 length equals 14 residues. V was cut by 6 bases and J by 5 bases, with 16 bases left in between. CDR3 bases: TGTGCCAGCAGGGCCGGACCGGGGATATATGGCTACACCTTC. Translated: CASRAGPGIYGYTF.

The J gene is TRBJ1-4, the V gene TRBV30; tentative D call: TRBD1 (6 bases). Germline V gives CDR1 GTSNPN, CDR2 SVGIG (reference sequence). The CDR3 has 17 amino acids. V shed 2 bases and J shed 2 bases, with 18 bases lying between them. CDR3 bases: TGTGCCTGGAGTACCGGTTCCCCTGGACAGACTAATGAAAAACTGTTTTTT. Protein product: CAWSTGSPGQTNEKLFF.

The CDR3 sequence is CSACPSGGVDTQYF. CDR3 nucleotide sequence: TGCAGTGCTTGCCCCAGCGGGGGGGTGGATACGCAGTATTTT. This chain links TRBV20-1 with TRBJ2-3; 10 nucleotides align to TRBD2. Germline trimming cut 5 bases from V and 6 bases from J; bases unmatched to any gene: 8. The CDR3 is made up of 14 amino acids. From germline, CDR1 is DFQATT and CDR2 SNEGSKA (reference sequence).

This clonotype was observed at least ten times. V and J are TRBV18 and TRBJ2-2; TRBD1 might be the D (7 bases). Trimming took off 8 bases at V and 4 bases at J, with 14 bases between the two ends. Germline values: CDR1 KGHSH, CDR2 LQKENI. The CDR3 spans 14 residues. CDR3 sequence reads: CASPGGQSTGELFF. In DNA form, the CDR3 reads TGTGCCAGCCCCGGGGGACAGAGCACCGGGGAGCTGTTTTTT.

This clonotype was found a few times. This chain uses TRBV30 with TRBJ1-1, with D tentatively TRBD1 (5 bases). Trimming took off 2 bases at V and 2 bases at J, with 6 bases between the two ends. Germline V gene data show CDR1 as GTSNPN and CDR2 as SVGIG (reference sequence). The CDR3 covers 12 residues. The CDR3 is CAWSQGNTEAFF. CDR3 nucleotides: TGTGCCTGGAGTCAGGGAAACACTGAAGCTTTCTTT.

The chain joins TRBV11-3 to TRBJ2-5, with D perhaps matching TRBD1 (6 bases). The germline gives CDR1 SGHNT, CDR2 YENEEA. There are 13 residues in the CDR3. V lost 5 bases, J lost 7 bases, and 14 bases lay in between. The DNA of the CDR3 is TGTGCCAGCAGCCGGGACATGTCGGGGACCCAGTACTTC. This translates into CASSRDMSGTQYF.

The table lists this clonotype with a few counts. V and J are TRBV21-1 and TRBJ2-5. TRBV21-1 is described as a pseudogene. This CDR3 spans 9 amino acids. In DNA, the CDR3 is TGTGCCAGCGAGGAGACCCAGTACTTC. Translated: CASEETQYF.

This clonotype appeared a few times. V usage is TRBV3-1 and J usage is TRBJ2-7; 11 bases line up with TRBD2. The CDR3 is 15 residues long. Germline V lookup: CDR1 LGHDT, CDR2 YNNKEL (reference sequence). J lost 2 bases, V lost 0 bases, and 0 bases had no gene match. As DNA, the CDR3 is TGTGCCAGCAGCCAAGATAGCGGGGGGGCCTACGAGCAGTACTTC. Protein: CASSQDSGGAYEQYF.

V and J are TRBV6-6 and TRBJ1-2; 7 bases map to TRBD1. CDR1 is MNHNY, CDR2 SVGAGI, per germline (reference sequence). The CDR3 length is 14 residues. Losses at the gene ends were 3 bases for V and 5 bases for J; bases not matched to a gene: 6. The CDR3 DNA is TGTGCCAGCAGTTATCGGACAGGACTTTATGGCTACACCTTC. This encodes CASSYRTGLYGYTF.

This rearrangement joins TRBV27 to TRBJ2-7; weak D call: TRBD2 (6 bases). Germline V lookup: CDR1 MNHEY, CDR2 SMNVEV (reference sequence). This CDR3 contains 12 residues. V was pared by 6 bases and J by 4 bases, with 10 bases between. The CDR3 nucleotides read TGTGCCAGCAGGTCGGGGGAATACGAGCAGTACTTC. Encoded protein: CASRSGEYEQYF.

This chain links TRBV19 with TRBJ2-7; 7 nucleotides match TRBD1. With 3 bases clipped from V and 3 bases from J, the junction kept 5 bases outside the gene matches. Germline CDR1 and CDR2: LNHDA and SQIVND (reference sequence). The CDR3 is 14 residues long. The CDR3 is CASSMGQNYYEQYF. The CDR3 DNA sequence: TGTGCCAGTAGTATGGGACAGAACTACTACGAGCAGTACTTC.

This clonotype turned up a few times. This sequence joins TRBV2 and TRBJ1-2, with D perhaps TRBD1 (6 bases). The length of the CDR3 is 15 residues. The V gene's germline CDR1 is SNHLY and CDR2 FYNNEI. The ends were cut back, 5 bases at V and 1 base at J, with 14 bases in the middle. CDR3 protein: CASSPRTAFNYGYTF. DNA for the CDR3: TGTGCCAGCAGTCCTCGGACAGCGTTTAACTATGGCTACACCTTC.

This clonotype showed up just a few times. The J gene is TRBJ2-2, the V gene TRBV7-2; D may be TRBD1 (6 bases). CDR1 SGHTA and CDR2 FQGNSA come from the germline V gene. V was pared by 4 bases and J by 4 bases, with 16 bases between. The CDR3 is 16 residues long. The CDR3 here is CASSYPVGASTGELFF. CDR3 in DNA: TGTGCCAGCAGCTACCCGGTGGGGGCCAGCACCGGGGAGCTGTTTTTT.

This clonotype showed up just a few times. The CDR3 bases are TGTGCCAGCACCAAATCCGGGGACACCGGCGAGCAGTACTTC. This gives the protein CASTKSGDTGEQYF. The V call is TRBV7-9, the J call TRBJ2-7; perhaps TRBD1 as D (6 bases). V was trimmed by 7 bases and J by 6 bases, leaving 19 bases between them. This CDR3 region has 14 residues. In germline, CDR1 is SEHNR, CDR2 FQNEAQ (reference sequence).

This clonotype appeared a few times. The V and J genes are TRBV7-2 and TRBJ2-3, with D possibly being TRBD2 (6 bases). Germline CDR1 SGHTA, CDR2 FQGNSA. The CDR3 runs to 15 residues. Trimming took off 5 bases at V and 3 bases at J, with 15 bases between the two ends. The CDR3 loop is CASSTRLDGTDTQYF. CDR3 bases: TGTGCCAGCAGCACGAGACTAGACGGAACAGATACGCAGTATTTT. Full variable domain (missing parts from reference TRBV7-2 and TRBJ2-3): GAGVSQSPSNKVTEKGKDVELRCDPISGHTALYWYRQSLGQGLEFLIYFQGNSAPDKSGLPSDRFSAERTGGSVSTLTIQRTQQEDSAVYLCASSTRLDGTDTQYFGPGTRLTVL.

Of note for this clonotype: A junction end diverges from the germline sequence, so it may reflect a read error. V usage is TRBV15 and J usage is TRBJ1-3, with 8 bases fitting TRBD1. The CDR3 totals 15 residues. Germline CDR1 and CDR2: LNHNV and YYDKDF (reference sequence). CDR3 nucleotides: TGTGCCACCAGCACCCGGACAGGGACTGGAAACACCACATATTTT. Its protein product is CATSTRTGTGNTTYF.

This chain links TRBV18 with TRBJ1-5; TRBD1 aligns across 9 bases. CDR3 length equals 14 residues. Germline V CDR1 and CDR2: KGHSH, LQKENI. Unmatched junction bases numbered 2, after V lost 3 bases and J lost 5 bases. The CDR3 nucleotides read TGTGCCAGCTCACCGGGACAGGGATATCAGCCCCAGCATTTT. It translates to CASSPGQGYQPQHF.

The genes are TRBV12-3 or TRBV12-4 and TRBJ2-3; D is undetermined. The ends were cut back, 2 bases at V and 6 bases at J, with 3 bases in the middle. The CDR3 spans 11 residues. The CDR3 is CASSLYDTQYF. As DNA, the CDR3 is TGTGCCAGCAGTTTATACGATACGCAGTATTTT.

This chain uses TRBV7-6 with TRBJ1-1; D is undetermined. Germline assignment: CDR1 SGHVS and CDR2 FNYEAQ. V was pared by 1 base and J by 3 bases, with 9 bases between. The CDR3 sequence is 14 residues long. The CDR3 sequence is CASSLVSGDTEAFF. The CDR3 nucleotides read TGTGCCAGCAGCTTAGTTAGCGGGGACACTGAAGCTTTCTTT.

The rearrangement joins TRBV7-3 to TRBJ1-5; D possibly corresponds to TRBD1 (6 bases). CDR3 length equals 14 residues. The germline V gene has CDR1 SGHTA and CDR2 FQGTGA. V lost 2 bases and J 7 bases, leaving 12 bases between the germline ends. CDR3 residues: CASSLLGGGQPQHF. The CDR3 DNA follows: TGTGCCAGCAGCTTATTAGGGGGAGGCCAGCCCCAGCATTTT.

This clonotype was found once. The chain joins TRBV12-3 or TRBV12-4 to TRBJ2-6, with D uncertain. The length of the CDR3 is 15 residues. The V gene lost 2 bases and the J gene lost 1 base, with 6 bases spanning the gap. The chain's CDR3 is CASSLTASGANVLTF. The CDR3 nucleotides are TGTGCCAGCAGTTTAACTGCGTCTGGGGCCAACGTCCTGACTTTC.

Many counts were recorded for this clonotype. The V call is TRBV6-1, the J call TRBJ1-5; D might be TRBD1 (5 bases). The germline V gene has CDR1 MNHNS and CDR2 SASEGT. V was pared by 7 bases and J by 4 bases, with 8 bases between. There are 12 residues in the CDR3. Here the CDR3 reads CASKDSNQPQHF. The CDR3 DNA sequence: TGTGCCAGCAAAGACAGTAATCAGCCCCAGCATTTT.

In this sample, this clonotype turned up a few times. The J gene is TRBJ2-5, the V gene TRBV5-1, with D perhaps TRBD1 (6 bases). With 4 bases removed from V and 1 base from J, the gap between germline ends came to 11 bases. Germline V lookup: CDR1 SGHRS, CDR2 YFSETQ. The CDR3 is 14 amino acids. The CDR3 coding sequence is TGCGCCAGCAGCCTTGGGGGCCCCCAAGAGACCCAGTACTTC. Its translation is CASSLGGPQETQYF.